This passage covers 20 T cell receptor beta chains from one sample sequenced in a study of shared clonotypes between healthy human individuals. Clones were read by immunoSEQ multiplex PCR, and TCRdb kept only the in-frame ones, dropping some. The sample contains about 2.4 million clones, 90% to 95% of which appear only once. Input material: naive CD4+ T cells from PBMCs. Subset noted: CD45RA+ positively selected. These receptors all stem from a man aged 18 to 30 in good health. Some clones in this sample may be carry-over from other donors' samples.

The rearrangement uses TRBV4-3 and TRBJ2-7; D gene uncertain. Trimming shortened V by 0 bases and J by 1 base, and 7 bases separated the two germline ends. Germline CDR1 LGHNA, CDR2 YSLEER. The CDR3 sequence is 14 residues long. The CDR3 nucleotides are TGCGCCAGCAGCCAAGATTACCGTTCCTACGAGCAGTACTTC. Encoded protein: CASSQDYRSYEQYF.

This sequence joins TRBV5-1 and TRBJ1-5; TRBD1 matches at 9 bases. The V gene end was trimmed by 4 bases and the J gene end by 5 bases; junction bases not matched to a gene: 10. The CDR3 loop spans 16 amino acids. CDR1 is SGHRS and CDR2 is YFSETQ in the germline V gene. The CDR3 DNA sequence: TGCGCCAGCAGCCTCGGGACAGGGTTTTTGGATCAGCCCCAGCATTTT. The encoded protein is CASSLGTGFLDQPQHF.

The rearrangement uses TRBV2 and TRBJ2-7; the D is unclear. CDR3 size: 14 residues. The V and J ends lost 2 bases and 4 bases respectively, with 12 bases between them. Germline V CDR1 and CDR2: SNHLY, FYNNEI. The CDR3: CASSEFLPEYEQYF. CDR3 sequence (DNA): TGTGCCAGCAGTGAATTTCTCCCAGAGTACGAGCAGTACTTC.

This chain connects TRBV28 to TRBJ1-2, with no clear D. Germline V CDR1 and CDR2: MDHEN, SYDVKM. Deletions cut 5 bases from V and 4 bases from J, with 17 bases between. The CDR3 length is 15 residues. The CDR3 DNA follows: TGTGCCAGCAGTCCCCCTCTGCCGATCGGCTATGGCTACACCTTC. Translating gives CASSPPLPIGYGYTF.

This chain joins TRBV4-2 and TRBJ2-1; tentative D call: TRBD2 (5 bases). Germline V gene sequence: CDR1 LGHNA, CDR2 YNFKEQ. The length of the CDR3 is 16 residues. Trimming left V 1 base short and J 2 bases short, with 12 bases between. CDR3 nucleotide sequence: TGTGCCAGCAGCCAAGGCGGAACTAGTGCCTACAATGAGCAGTTCTTC. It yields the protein CASSQGGTSAYNEQFF.

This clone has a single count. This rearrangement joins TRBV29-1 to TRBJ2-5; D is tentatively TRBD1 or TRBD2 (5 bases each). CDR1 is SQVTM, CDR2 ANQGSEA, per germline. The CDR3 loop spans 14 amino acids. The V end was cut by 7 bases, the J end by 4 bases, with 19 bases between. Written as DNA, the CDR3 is TGCAGCGCTGGGCTCCAGGGTGGGGGAGAGACCCAGTACTTC. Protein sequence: CSAGLQGGGETQYF.

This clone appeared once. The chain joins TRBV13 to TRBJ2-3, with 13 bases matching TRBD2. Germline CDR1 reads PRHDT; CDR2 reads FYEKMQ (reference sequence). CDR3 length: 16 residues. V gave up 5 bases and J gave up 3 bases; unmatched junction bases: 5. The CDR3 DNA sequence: TGTGCCAGCAGCCCGATGACTAGCGGGAGGACAGATACGCAGTATTTT. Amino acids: CASSPMTSGRTDTQYF.

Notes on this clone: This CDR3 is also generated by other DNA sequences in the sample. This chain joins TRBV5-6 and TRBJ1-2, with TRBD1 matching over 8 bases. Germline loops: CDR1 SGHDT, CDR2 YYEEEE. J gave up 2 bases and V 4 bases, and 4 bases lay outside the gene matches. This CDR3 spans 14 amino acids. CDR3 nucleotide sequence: TGTGCCAGCAGCCCGCGGACAGGGAACTATGGCTACACCTTC. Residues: CASSPRTGNYGYTF.

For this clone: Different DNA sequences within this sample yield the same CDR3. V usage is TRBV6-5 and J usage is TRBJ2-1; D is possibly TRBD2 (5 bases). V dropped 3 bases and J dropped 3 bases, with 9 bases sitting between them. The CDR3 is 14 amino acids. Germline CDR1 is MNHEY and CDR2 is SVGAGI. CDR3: CASSYFGDYNEQFF. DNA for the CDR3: TGTGCCAGCAGTTATTTCGGGGACTACAATGAGCAGTTCTTC.

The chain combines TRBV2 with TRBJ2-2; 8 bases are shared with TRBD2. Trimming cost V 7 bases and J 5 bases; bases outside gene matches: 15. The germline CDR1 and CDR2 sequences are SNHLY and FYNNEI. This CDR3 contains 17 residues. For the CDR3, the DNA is TGTGCCAGCATGGAGTTTGGCGGGAGGACTGGGACCGGGGAGCTGTTTTTT. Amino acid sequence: CASMEFGGRTGTGELFF.

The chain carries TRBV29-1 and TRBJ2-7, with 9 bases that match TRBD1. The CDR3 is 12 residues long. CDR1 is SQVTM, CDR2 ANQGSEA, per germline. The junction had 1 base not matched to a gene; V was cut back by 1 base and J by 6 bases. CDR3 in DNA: TGCAGCGTTGAAGGACAGGGGGTCGAGCAGTACTTC. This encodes CSVEGQGVEQYF.

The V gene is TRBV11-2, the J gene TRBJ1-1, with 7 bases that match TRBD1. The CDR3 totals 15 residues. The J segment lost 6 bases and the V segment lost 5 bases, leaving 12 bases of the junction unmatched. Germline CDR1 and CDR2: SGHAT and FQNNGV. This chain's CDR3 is CASSPEGAGRAEAFF. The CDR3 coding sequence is TGTGCCAGCAGCCCCGAGGGGGCAGGGAGGGCTGAAGCTTTCTTT.

The CDR3 DNA is TGTGCCAGCACCGGGCCAAGGGCCCCCTACGAGCAGTACTTC. Translating it yields CASTGPRAPYEQYF. The gene calls are TRBV7-2 and TRBJ2-7; D gene unclear. This CDR3 comprises 14 residues. Trimming took off 7 bases at V and 2 bases at J, with 15 bases between the two ends. Germline V gene lookup returns CDR1 SGHTA and CDR2 FQGNSA. Drawing the rest from reference TRBV7-2 and TRBJ2-7, the complete variable domain is GAGVSQSPSNKVTEKGKDVELRCDPISGHTALYWYRQSLGQGLEFLIYFQGNSAPDKSGLPSDRFSAERTGGSVSTLTIQRTQQEDSAVYLCASTGPRAPYEQYFGPGTRLTVT.

The CDR3 spells CASSSGDRGLSQPQHF. The CDR3 DNA reads TGTGCCAGCAGTTCGGGAGACAGGGGTCTAAGTCAGCCCCAGCATTTT. The chain combines TRBV28 with TRBJ1-5; 8 nucleotides line up with TRBD1. V was clipped by 4 bases and J by 6 bases; unmatched bases: 11. The CDR3 covers 16 residues. The germline V gene encodes CDR1 MDHEN and CDR2 SYDVKM.

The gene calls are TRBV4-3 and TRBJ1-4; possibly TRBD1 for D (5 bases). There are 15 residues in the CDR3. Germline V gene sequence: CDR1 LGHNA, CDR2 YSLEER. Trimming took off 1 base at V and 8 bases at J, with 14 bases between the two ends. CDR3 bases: TGCGCCAGCAGCCAAGTAGGGACGGCCGAGGAAAAACTGTTTTTT. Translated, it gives CASSQVGTAEEKLFF.

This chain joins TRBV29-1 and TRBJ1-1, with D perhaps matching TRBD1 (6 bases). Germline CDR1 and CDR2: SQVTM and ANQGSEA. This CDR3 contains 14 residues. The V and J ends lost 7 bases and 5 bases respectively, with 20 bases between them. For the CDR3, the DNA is TGCAGCGACGGTAACGGGGGCGACAGGACTGAAGCTTTCTTT. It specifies CSDGNGGDRTEAFF.

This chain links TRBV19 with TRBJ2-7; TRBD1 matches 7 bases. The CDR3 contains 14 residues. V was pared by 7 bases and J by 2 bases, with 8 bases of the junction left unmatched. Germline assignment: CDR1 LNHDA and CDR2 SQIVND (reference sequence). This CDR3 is CASTSRDRTYEQYF. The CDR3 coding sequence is TGTGCCAGTACCTCCCGGGACAGAACCTACGAGCAGTACTTC. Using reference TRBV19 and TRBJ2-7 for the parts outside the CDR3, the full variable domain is DGGITQSPKYLFRKEGQNVTLSCEQNLNHDAMYWYRQDPGQGLRLIYYSQIVNDFQKGDIAEGYSVSREKKESFPLTVTSAQKNPTAFYLCASTSRDRTYEQYFGPGTRLTVT.

The chain's CDR3 is CASSLEGLPPKFF. The DNA of the CDR3 is TGTGCCAGCAGTCTAGAGGGCCTACCTCCTAAGTTCTTC. This chain links TRBV28 with TRBJ2-1, with a tentative D call TRBD2 (5 bases). CDR1 is MDHEN and CDR2 is SYDVKM in the germline V gene. The germline V and J ends were trimmed by 5 bases and 14 bases, with 19 bases remaining between them. This CDR3 has 13 residues.

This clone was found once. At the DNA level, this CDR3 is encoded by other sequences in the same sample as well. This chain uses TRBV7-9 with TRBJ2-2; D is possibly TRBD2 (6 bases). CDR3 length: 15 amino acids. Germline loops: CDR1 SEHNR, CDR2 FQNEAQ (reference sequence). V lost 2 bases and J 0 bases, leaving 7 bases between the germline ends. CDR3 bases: TGTGCCAGCAGCTTACGCGGGGCGAACACCGGGGAGCTGTTTTTT. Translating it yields CASSLRGANTGELFF.

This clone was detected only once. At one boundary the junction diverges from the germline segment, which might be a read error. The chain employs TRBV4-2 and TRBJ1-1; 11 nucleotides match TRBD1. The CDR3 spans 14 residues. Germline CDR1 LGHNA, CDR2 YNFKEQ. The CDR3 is CASSQDIAGTGGLF. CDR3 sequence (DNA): TGTGCCAGCAGCCAAGATATTGCCGGGACAGGGGGTCTCTTT.